The present entry profiles one TCR beta chain with its context. Trimming stripped 0 bases from V and 4 bases from J, with 16 bases between. The germline V gene encodes CDR1 SGHVS and CDR2 FQNEAQ. CDR3 length: 17 amino acids. Clones were sequenced by immunoSEQ multiplex PCR, and TCRdb holds only the in-frame ones, with some missing. The top ten hold more than 4.5% of the sample, which has 65,000 to 70,000 clones, 80% to 90% seen once. This record comes from a study of blood T cell repertoires in COVID-19. This sequence originates from a man over 45 with active COVID-19. Input material: peripheral blood. The V gene is TRBV7-8, the J gene TRBJ1-5; D might be TRBD1 (5 bases). CDR3 bases: TGTGCCAGCAGCTTAGCGCTGGGTAGGGGAGGGAATCAGCCCCAGCATTTT. It yields the protein CASSLALGRGGNQPQHF.